Presented here are 20 T cell receptor beta chains from one specimen sequenced in a study of T-cell memory formation after mild COVID-19. One entry per CDR3 protein, called by TCRdb with MiXCR from the 5' RACE reads. The sample consists of approximately 400,000 distinct CDR3 sequences, roughly 18% of them appearing once. The sequenced material came from PBMCs or a T cell subset sorted from them (not recorded which). The source of these receptors is a man aged 18 to 30 who had mild COVID-19 (a few samples of this study predate the infection). Cell type and time point are not known.

This clonotype was seen a few times. This chain links TRBV6-5 with TRBJ1-5; perhaps TRBD1 as D (6 bases). Germline V gene lookup returns CDR1 MNHEY and CDR2 SVGAGI. The CDR3 is 19 residues long. V was cut by 2 bases and J by 2 bases, with 22 bases left in between. The CDR3 loop reads CASSYGSSLVQGGNQPQHF. The DNA for the CDR3 is TGTGCCAGCAGTTACGGATCTTCGTTGGTACAGGGCGGCAATCAGCCCCAGCATTTT.

This clonotype was seen a handful of times. The rearrangement uses TRBV7-9 and TRBJ2-7, with 9 bases lining up with TRBD1. V shed 1 base and J 5 bases; nucleotides not matched to a gene: 3. Per the germline V gene, CDR1 is SEHNR and CDR2 is FQNEAQ (reference sequence). The CDR3 length is 14 residues. In nucleotides, the CDR3 is TGTGCCAGCAGCTTAGGCGGGACAGGGAACGAGCAGTACTTC. Protein product: CASSLGGTGNEQYF.

This clonotype was found many times. CDR3 residues: CASRNRGVADTQYF. In DNA, the CDR3 is TGTGCCAGCAGGAACAGGGGAGTGGCAGATACGCAGTATTTT. This chain connects TRBV12-3 or TRBV12-4 to TRBJ2-3, with 7 bases lining up with TRBD1. The V segment lost 6 bases and the J segment 4 bases; nucleotides outside the gene matches: 7. There are 14 residues in the CDR3.

This chain joins TRBV4-2 and TRBJ1-1; a possible D gene is TRBD1 (6 bases). The CDR3 is 15 amino acids. V was clipped by 1 base and J by 1 base, with 10 bases between them. Per germline, CDR1 LGHNA and CDR2 YNFKEQ. For the CDR3, the DNA is TGTGCCAGCAGCCAAGCGGGGGGGGCGAACACTGAAGCTTTCTTT. Its protein product is CASSQAGGANTEAFF.

The rearrangement uses TRBV4-1 and TRBJ2-4, with TRBD2 as a possible D gene (6 bases). The CDR3 has 14 residues. Deletions cut 1 base from V and 8 bases from J, with 12 bases between. Germline CDR1 reads MGHRA; CDR2 reads YSYEKL. The CDR3 DNA follows: TGCGCCAGCAGCCAAGGGACGACTAGGGACATTCAGTACTTC. This translates into CASSQGTTRDIQYF.

This clonotype was counted a few times. V is TRBV4-2 and J is TRBJ2-1; D is possibly TRBD2 (6 bases). Between the trimmed V and J ends, which lost 4 bases and 7 bases, there was a span of 11 bases. This CDR3 has 13 residues. Germline assignment: CDR1 LGHNA and CDR2 YNFKEQ. The CDR3 sequence is CASSRPGGNEQFF. CDR3 bases: TGTGCCAGCAGCCGTCCTGGGGGGAATGAGCAGTTCTTC.

This clonotype has only a few counts. The chain is built from TRBV6-2 or TRBV6-3 and TRBJ2-1; 13 bases are a match to TRBD2. CDR3 length equals 16 residues. Losses at the gene ends were 6 bases for V and 2 bases for J; bases not matched to a gene: 4. In germline, CDR1 is MNHEY, CDR2 SVGEGT. The CDR3 DNA sequence: TGTGCCAGCAGCGGACTAGCGGGGGTCCCCTACAATGAGCAGTTCTTC. Translating it yields CASSGLAGVPYNEQFF.

The gene calls are TRBV10-3 and TRBJ2-2; D is unclear. With 11 bases removed from V and 6 bases from J, the gap between germline ends came to 10 bases. This CDR3 has 11 residues. Germline V gene data show CDR1 as ENHRY and CDR2 as SYGVKD. CDR3 nucleotides: TGTGCCGCTTCTATGGCCGGGGAGCTGTTTTTT. Translating it yields CAASMAGELFF.

About this clonotype: Compared with germline, one end of the junction differs, possibly owing to a read error. V gene TRBV20-1 combines with J gene TRBJ1-2; the match to TRBD1 covers 8 bases. Germline CDR1 DFQATT, CDR2 SNEGSKA (reference sequence). The CDR3 is 13 residues long. CDR3 coding DNA: TGCAGTGCTACCAGGGGGCCTAACCATGGCTACACCTTC. Protein sequence: CSATRGPNHGYTF.

The V gene is TRBV6-5, the J gene TRBJ1-2; no clear D. The length of the CDR3 is 12 residues. CDR1 and CDR2 (germline): MNHEY, SVGAGI. V lost 6 bases, J lost 4 bases, and 9 bases lay in between. The CDR3 region is CASRGSAYGYTF. The CDR3 DNA is TGTGCCAGCAGGGGCAGCGCCTATGGCTACACCTTC.

The table lists this clonotype with a count of one. J is TRBJ2-5 and V is TRBV15; D is perhaps TRBD2 (6 bases). The germline gives CDR1 LNHNV, CDR2 YYDKDF (reference sequence). V shed 0 bases and J shed 4 bases, with 12 bases lying between them. This CDR3 contains 15 residues. CDR3 nucleotide sequence: TGTGCCACCAGCAGAGATGGGAGGAGCGCAGAGACCCAGTACTTC. Amino acids: CATSRDGRSAETQYF.

This clonotype was observed a few times. This sequence joins TRBV9 and TRBJ2-3, with D tentatively TRBD2 (7 bases). The germline V and J ends were trimmed by 4 bases and 5 bases, with 20 bases remaining between them. Germline CDR1 SGDLS, CDR2 YYNGEE. The CDR3 spans 16 residues. The CDR3 coding sequence is TGTGCCAGCAGCCCGAGACCCCGGGGGGCTCAAGATACGCAGTATTTT. This translates into CASSPRPRGAQDTQYF.

This clonotype appeared once. The chain joins TRBV29-1 to TRBJ2-1, with 9 nucleotides matching TRBD1. The CDR3 is 13 amino acids. The J segment lost 15 bases and the V segment lost 7 bases, leaving 16 bases of the junction unmatched. The germline V gene has CDR1 SQVTM and CDR2 ANQGSEA. The CDR3 is CSARTPGQGIRFF. DNA of the CDR3: TGCAGCGCCCGGACACCGGGACAGGGAATCAGGTTCTTC.

This clonotype was recorded a few times. The chain links TRBV5-5 to TRBJ1-2, with D possibly TRBD1 on 5 matching bases. V shed 5 bases and J shed 1 base, with 9 bases lying between them. Germline loops: CDR1 SGHKS, CDR2 YYEKEE (reference sequence). This CDR3 has 13 residues. In nucleotides, the CDR3 is TGTGCCAGCAGGGCGACAGTTAACTATGGCTACACCTTC. Its translation is CASRATVNYGYTF.

This chain links TRBV3-1 with TRBJ2-5, with 13 bases matching TRBD2. V trimming: 0 bases; J trimming: 5 bases; junction bases outside the gene matches: 9. Germline V gives CDR1 LGHDT, CDR2 YNNKEL (reference sequence). The CDR3 has 18 amino acids. CDR3: CASSQERLAGGRGETQYF. The CDR3 nucleotides read TGTGCCAGCAGCCAAGAGCGACTAGCGGGGGGAAGAGGGGAGACCCAGTACTTC.

This chain joins TRBV5-4 and TRBJ1-1; TRBD1 agrees at 7 bases. CDR3 length equals 15 residues. With V trimmed by 2 bases and J by 2 bases, 6 bases remained unmatched. Germline V gene data show CDR1 as SGHNT and CDR2 as YYREEE (reference sequence). CDR3 in amino acids: CASSFSGTVNTEAFF. The CDR3 DNA follows: TGTGCCAGCAGCTTTTCCGGGACAGTAAACACTGAAGCTTTCTTT.

The rearrangement uses TRBV5-1 and TRBJ2-1, with a weak D call TRBD1 (6 bases). Germline CDR1 and CDR2: SGHRS and YFSETQ. The ends were cut back, 6 bases at V and 8 bases at J, with 15 bases in the middle. The CDR3 is 13 amino acids. The CDR3 loop reads CASNPTGTDEQFF. CDR3 DNA: TGCGCCAGCAACCCAACAGGGACCGATGAGCAGTTCTTC.

The V gene is TRBV29-1, the J gene TRBJ2-1; 8 nucleotides agree with TRBD1. The CDR3 runs to 13 residues. Germline trimming cut 1 base from V and 10 bases from J; bases unmatched to any gene: 6. Germline V lookup: CDR1 SQVTM, CDR2 ANQGSEA. CDR3 DNA sequence: TGCAGCGTTGAAGGGACAGGGTACGAAGAGCAGTTCTTC. Encoded protein: CSVEGTGYEEQFF.

This chain joins TRBV27 and TRBJ2-7; possible D gene TRBD2, 7 bases. The CDR3 length is 15 residues. Germline V lookup: CDR1 MNHEY, CDR2 SMNVEV (reference sequence). Trimming took 6 bases from V and 2 from J, leaving 17 bases between them. The CDR3 reads CASSYASGGPYEQYF. In nucleotides, the CDR3 is TGTGCCAGCAGCTACGCGTCGGGGGGCCCCTACGAGCAGTACTTC.

Many counts were recorded for this clonotype. The rearrangement links TRBV5-1 to TRBJ2-2, with D perhaps being TRBD1 or TRBD2 (6 bases each). There are 15 residues in the CDR3. Per germline, CDR1 SGHRS and CDR2 YFSETQ. Trimming stripped 7 bases from V and 3 bases from J, with 16 bases between. The CDR3: CASALPGADTGELFF. CDR3 nucleotide sequence: TGCGCCAGCGCTCTACCGGGGGCGGACACCGGGGAGCTGTTTTTT.